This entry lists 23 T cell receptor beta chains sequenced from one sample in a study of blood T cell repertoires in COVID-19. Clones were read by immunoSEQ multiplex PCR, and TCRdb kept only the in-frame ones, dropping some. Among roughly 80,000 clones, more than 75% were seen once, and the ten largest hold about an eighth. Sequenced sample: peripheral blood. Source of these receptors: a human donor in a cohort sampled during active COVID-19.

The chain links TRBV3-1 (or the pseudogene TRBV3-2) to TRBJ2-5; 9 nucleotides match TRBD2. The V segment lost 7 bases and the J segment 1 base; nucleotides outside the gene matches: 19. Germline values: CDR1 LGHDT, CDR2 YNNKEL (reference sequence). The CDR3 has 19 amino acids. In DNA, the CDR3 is TGTGCCAGCACCACACGAGGGCTAGCGGGGAGGGGCCTCCAAGAGACCCAGTACTTC. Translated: CASTTRGLAGRGLQETQYF.

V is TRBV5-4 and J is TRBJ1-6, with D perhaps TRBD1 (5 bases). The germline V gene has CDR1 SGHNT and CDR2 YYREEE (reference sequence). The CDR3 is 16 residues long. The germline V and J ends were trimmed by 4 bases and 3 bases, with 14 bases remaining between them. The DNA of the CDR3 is TGTGCCAGCAGCAAGTCTCAGGGACTCTATAATTCACCCCTCCACTTT. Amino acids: CASSKSQGLYNSPLHF. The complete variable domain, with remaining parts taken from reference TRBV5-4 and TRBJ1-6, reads ETGVTQSPTHLIKTRGQQVTLRCSSQSGHNTVSWYQQALGQGPQFIFQYYREEENGRGNFPPRFSGLQFPNYSSELNVNALELDDSALYLCASSKSQGLYNSPLHFGNGTRLTVT.

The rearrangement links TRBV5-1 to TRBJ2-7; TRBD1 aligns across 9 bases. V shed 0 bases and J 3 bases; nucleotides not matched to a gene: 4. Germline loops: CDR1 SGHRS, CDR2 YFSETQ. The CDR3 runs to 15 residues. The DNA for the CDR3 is TGCGCCAGCAGCTTGGGGGGACAGGGCATCTACGAGCAGTACTTC. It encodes CASSLGGQGIYEQYF.

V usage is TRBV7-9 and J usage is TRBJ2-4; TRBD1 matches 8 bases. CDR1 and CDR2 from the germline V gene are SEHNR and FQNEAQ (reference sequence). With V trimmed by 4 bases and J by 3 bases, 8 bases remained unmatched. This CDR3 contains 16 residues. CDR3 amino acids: CASSSSQTGGKNIQYF. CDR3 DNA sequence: TGTGCCAGCAGCTCAAGTCAAACAGGGGGCAAAAACATTCAGTACTTC.

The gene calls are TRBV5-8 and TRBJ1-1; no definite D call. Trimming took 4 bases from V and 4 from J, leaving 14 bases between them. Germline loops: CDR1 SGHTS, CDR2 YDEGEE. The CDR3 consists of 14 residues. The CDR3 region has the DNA TGTGCCAGCAGCCTGCCGCCCTTGCGCACTGAAGCTTTCTTT. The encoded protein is CASSLPPLRTEAFF.

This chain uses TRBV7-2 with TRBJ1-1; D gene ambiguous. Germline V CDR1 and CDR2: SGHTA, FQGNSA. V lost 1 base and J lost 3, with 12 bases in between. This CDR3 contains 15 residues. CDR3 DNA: TGTGCCAGCAGCTTAGTACTGATCTTGGACACTGAAGCTTTCTTT. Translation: CASSLVLILDTEAFF.

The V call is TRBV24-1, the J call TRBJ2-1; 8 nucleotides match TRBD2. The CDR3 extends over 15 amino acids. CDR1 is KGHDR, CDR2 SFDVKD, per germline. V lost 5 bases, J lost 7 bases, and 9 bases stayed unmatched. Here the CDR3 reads CATSAGTRGWNEQFF. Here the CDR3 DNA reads TGTGCCACCAGTGCCGGGACTAGAGGGTGGAATGAGCAGTTCTTC.

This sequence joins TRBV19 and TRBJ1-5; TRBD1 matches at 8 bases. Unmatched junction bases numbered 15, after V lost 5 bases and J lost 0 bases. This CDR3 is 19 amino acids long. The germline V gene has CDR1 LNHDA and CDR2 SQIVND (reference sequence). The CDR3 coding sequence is TGTGCCAGTAGTTCGCCGGGACAGGTTCCTCTCTATAGCAATCAGCCCCAGCATTTT. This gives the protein CASSSPGQVPLYSNQPQHF.

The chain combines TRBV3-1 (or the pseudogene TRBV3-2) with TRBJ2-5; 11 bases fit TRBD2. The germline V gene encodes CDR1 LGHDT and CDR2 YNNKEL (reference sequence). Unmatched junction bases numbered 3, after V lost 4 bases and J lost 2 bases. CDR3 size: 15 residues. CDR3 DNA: TGTGCCAGCAGCCGGGGACTAGCGGAACAAGAGACCCAGTACTTC. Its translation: CASSRGLAEQETQYF.

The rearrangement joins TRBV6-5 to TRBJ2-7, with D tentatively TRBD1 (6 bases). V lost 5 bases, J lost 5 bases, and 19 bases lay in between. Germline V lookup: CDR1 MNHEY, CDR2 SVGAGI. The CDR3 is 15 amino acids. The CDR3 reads CASSPKGDSRDEQYF. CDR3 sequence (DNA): TGTGCCAGCAGTCCGAAGGGGGATAGTCGGGACGAGCAGTACTTC.

CDR3 sequence (DNA): TGTGCCAGCAGTTCCCTACGCGGACTAGCGGGAGGCCGCGAGCAGTACTTC. It specifies CASSSLRGLAGGREQYF. The chain is built from TRBV28 and TRBJ2-7; TRBD2 matches 14 bases. CDR3 size: 17 residues. CDR1 and CDR2 from the germline V gene are MDHEN and SYDVKM. Trimming took 4 bases from V and 6 from J; bases not matched to a gene: 11. The whole variable domain, filled in from reference TRBV28 and TRBJ2-7, reads DVKVTQSSRYLVKRTGEKVFLECVQDMDHENMFWYRQDPGLGLRLIYFSYDVKMKEKGDIPEGYSVSREKKERFSLILESASTNQTSMYLCASSSLRGLAGGREQYFGPGTRLTVT.

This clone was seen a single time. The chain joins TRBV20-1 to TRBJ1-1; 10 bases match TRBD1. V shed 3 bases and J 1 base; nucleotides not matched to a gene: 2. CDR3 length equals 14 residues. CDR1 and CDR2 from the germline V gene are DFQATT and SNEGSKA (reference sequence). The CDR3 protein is CSASRQGANTEAFF. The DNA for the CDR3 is TGCAGTGCTAGTCGACAGGGGGCGAACACTGAAGCTTTCTTT.

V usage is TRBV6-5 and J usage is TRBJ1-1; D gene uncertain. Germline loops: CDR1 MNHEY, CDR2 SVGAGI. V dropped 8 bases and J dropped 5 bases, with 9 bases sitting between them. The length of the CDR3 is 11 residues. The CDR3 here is CASLQFTEAFF. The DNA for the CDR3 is TGTGCCAGCTTACAGTTTACTGAAGCTTTCTTT.

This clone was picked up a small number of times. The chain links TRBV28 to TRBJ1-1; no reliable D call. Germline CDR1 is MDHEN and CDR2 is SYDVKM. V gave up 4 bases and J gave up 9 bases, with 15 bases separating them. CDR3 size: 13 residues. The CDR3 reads CASSSGVIGKAFF. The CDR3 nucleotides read TGTGCCAGCAGTTCCGGGGTGATAGGGAAAGCTTTCTTT.

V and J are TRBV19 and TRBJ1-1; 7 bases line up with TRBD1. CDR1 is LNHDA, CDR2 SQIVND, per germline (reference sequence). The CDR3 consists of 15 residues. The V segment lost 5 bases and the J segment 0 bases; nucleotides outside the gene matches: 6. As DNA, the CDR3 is TGTGCCAGTAGTTACAGCGACAGGGTGAACACTGAAGCTTTCTTT. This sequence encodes CASSYSDRVNTEAFF.

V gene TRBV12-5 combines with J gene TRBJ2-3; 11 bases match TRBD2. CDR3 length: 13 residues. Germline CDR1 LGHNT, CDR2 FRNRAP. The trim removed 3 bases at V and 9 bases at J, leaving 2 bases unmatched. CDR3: CASGLGTSGTQYF. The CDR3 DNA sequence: TGTGCTAGTGGTTTAGGGACTAGCGGCACGCAGTATTTT.

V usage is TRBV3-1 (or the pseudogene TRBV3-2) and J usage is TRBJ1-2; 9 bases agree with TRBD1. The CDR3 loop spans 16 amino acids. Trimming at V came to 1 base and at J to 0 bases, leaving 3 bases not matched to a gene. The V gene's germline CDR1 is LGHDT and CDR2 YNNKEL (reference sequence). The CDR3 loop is CASSQGDRAANYGYTF. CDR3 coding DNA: TGTGCCAGCAGCCAAGGGGACAGGGCTGCTAACTATGGCTACACCTTC.

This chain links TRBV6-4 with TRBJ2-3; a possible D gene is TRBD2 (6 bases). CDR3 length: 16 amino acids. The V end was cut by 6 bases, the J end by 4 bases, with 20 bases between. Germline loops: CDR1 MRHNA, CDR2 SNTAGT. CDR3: CASSRRGGLAPDTQYF. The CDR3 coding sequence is TGTGCCAGCAGCCGACGGGGAGGCCTAGCGCCAGATACGCAGTATTTT.

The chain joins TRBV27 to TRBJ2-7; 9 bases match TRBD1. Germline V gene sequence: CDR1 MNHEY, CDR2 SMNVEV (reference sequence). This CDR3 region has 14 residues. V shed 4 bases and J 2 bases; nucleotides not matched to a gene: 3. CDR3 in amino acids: CASSWDRVAYEQYF. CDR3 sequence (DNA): TGTGCCAGCAGTTGGGACAGGGTGGCCTACGAGCAGTACTTC.

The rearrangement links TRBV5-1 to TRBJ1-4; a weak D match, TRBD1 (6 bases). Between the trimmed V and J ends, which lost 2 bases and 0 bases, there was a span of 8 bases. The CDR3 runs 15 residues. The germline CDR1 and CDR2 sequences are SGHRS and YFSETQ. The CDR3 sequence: CASSFGQTTNEKLFF. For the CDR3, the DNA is TGCGCCAGCAGCTTTGGACAGACAACTAATGAAAAACTGTTTTTT.

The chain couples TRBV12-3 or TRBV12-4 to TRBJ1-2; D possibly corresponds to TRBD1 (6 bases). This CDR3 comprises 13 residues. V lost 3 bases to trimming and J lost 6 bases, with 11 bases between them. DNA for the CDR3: TGTGCCAGCAGTTTTGGGGGCAATGATGGCTACACCTTC. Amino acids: CASSFGGNDGYTF.

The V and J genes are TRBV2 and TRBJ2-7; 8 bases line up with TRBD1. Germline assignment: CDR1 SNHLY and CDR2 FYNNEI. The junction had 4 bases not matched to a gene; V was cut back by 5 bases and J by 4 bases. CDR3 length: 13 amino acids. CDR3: CASSMTGVYEQYF. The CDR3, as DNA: TGTGCCAGCAGTATGACAGGGGTATACGAGCAGTACTTC.

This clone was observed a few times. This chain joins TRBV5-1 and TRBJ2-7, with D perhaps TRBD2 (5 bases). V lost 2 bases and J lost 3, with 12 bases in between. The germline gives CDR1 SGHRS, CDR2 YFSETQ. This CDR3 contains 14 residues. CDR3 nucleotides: TGCGCCAGCAGCTTAGTAGGGAGTGTCTACGAGCAGTACTTC. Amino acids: CASSLVGSVYEQYF.